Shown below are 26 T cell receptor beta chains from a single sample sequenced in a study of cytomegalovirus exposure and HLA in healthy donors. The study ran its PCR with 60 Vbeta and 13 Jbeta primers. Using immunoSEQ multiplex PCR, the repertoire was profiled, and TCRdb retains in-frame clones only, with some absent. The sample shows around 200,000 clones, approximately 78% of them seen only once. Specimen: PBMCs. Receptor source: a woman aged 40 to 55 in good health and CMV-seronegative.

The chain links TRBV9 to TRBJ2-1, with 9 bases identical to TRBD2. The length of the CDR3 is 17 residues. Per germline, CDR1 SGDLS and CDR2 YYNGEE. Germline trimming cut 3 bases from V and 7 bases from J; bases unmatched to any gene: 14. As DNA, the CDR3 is TGTGCCAGCAGCGCCCCTATAAGCGGGAGGACCCAAAATGAGCAGTTCTTC. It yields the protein CASSAPISGRTQNEQFF.

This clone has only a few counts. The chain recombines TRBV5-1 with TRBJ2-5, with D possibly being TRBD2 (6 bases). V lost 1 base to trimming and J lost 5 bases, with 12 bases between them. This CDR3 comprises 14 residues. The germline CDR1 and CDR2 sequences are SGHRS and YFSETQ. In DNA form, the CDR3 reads TGCGCCAGCAGCTTGACTAGCATGGGTGAGACCCAGTACTTC. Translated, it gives CASSLTSMGETQYF.

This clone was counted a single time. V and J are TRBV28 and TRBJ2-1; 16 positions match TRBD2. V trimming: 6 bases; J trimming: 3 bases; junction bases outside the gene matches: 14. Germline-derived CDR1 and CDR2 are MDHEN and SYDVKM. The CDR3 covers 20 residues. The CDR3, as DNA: TGTGCCAGCAGCACCTCAGACCCGGGACTAGCGGGAGGGTACTACAATGAGCAGTTCTTC. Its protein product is CASSTSDPGLAGGYYNEQFF.

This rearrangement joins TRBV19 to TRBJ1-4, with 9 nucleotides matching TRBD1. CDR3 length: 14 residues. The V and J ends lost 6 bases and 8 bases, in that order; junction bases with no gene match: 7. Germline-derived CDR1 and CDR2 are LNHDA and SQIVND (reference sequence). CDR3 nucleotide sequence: TGTGCCAGTAGGTCGGGACAGGGTGACGAAAAACTGTTTTTT. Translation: CASRSGQGDEKLFF.

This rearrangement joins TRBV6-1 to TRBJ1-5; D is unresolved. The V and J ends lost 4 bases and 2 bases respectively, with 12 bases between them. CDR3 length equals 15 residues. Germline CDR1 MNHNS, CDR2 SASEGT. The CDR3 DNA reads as TGTGCCAGCAGTGTTTGGGCAGTAGGCAATCAGCCCCAGCATTTT. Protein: CASSVWAVGNQPQHF.

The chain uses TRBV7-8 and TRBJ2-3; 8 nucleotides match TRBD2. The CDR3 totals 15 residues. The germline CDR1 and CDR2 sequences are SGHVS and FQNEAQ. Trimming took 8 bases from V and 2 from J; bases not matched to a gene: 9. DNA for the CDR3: TGTGCCAGCCGACGAATAGCGGGAAACACAGATACGCAGTATTTT. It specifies CASRRIAGNTDTQYF.

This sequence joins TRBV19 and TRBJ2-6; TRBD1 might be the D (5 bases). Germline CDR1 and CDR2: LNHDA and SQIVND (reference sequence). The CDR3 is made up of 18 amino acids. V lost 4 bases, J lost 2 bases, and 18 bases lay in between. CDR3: CASSTGPGSPPGANVLTF. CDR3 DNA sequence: TGTGCCAGTAGTACAGGGCCCGGTAGCCCTCCTGGGGCCAACGTCCTGACTTTC.

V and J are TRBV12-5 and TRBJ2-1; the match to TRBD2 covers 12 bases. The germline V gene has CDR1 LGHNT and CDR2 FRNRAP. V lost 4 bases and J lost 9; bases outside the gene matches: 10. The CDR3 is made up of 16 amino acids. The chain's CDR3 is CASGYNTASGRAEQFF. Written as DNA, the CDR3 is TGTGCTAGTGGTTATAACACAGCTAGCGGGAGGGCTGAGCAGTTCTTC.

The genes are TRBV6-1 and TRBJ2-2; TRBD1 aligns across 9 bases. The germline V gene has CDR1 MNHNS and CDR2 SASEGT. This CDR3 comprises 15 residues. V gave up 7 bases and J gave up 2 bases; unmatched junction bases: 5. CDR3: CASNGQGYNTGELFF. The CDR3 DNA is TGTGCCAGCAATGGACAGGGGTATAACACCGGGGAGCTGTTTTTT.

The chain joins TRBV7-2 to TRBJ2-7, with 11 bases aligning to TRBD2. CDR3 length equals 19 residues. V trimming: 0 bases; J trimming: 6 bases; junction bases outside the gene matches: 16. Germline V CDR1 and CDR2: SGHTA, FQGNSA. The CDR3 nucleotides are TGTGCCAGCAGCTTAGCGGGTCCCTTAGCGGGAGGGCCCCTCCTCGAGCAGTACTTC. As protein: CASSLAGPLAGGPLLEQYF.

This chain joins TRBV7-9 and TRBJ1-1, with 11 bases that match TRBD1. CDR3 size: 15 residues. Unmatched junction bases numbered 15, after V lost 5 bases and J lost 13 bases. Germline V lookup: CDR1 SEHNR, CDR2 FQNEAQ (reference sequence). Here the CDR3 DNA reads TGTGCCAGCAGCCTCCGTGGGACAGGGGGGGGTCAAGTTTTCTTT. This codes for CASSLRGTGGGQVFF.

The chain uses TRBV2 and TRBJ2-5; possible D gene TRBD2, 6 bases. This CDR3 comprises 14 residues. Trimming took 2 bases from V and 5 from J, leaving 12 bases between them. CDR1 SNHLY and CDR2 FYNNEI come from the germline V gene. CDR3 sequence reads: CASSESPGRETQYF. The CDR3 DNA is TGTGCCAGCAGTGAATCGCCAGGGAGGGAGACCCAGTACTTC.

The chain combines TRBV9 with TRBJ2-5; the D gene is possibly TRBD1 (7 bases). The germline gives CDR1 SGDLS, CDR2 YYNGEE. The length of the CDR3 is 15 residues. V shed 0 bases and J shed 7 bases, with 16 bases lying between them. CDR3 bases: TGTGCCAGCAGCGTAGGGGACAGCCAGGGAGGGACCCAGTACTTC. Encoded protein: CASSVGDSQGGTQYF.

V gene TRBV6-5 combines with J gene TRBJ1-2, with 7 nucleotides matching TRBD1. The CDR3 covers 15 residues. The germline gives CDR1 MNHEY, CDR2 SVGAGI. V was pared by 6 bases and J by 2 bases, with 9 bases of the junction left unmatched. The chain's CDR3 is CASSPIVQGNYGYTF. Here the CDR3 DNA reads TGTGCCAGCAGCCCCATTGTACAGGGGAACTATGGCTACACCTTC.

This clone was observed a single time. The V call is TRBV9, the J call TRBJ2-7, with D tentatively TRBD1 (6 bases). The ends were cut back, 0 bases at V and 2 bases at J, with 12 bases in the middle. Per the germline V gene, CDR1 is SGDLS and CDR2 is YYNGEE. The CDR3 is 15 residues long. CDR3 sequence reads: CASSVGGGSPYEQYF. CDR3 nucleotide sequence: TGTGCCAGCAGCGTAGGAGGGGGTTCCCCCTACGAGCAGTACTTC. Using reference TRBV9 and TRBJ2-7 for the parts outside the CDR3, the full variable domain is DSGVTQTPKHLITATGQRVTLRCSPRSGDLSVYWYQQSLDQGLQFLIQYYNGEERAKGNILERFSAQQFPDLHSELNLSSLELGDSALYFCASSVGGGSPYEQYFGPGTRLTVT.

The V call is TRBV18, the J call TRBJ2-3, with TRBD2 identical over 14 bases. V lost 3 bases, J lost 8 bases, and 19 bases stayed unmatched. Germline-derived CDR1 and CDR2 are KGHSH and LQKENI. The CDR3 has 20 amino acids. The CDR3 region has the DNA TGTGCCAGCTCACCCGGGACTAGCGGGAGTATATCAAAGGAGTATGGTACGCAGTATTTT. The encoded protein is CASSPGTSGSISKEYGTQYF.

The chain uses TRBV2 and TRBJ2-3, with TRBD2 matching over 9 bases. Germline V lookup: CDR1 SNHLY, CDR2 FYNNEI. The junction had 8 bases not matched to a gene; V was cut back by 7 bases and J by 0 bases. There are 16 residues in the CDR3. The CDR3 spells CASKLAGTGSTDTQYF. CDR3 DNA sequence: TGTGCCAGCAAACTAGCGGGTACTGGGAGCACAGATACGCAGTATTTT.

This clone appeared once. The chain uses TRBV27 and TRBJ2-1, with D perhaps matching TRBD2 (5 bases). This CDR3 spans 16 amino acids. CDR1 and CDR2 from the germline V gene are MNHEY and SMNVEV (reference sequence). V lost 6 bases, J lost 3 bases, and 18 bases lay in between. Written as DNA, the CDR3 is TGTGCCAGCAGCCATTATCCTAAGCGGAGCTACAATGAGCAGTTCTTC. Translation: CASSHYPKRSYNEQFF.

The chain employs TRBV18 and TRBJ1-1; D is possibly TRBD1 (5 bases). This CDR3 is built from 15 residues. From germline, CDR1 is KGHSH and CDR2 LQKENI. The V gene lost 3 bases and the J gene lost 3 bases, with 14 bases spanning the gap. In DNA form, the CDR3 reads TGTGCCAGCTCACCTCCGGGGACGGGGGACACTGAAGCTTTCTTT. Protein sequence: CASSPPGTGDTEAFF.

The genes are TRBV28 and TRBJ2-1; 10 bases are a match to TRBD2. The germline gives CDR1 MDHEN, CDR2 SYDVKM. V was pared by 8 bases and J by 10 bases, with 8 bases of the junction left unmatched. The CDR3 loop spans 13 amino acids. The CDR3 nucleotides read TGTGCCAGCTTGGGGCTAGCGGGAGAAGAGCAGTTCTTC. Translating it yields CASLGLAGEEQFF.

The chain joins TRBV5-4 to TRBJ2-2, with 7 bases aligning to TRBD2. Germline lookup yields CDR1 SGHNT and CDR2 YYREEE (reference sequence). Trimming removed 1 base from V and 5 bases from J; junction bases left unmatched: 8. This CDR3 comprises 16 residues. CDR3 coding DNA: TGTGCCAGCAGCTTGTTTGGCGGGAGTGGAACCGGGGAGCTGTTTTTT. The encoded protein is CASSLFGGSGTGELFF.

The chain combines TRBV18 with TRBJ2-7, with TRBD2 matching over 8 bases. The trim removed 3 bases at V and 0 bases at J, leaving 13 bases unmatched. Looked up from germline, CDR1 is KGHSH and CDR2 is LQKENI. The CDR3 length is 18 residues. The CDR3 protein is CASSPPGVAGLNSYEQYF. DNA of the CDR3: TGTGCCAGCTCACCGCCGGGGGTAGCGGGGCTAAACTCCTACGAGCAGTACTTC.

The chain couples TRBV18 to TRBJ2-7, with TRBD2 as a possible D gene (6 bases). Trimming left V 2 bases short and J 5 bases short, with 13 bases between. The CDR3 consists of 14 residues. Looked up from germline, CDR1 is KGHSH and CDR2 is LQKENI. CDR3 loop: CASSPVGGTHEQYF. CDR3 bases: TGTGCCAGCTCACCAGTAGGAGGGACCCACGAGCAGTACTTC.

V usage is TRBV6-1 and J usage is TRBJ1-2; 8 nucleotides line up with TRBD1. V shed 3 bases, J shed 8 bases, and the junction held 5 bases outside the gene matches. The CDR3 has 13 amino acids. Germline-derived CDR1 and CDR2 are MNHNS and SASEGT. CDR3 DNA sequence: TGTGCCAGCAGTGATGGACAGGGCGAGGGCTACACCTTC. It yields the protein CASSDGQGEGYTF.

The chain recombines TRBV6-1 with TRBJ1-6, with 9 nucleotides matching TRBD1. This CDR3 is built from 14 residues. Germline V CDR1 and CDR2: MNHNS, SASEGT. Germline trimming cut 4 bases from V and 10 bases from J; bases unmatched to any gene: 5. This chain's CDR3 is CASSGTGESSPLHF. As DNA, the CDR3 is TGTGCCAGCAGTGGGACAGGGGAAAGCTCACCCCTCCACTTT.

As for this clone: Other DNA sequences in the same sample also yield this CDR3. CDR3 sequence (DNA): TGTGCCAGCAGCCCCCGACAGAGCTCCTACGAGCAGTACTTC. This translates into CASSPRQSSYEQYF. The chain combines TRBV9 with TRBJ2-7, with D possibly matching TRBD1 (5 bases). Germline V gene lookup returns CDR1 SGDLS and CDR2 YYNGEE. V lost 4 bases to trimming and J lost 0 bases, with 11 bases between them. CDR3 length equals 14 residues.